This is a list of T cell receptor beta chains from one sample in a study of immune evolution from preneoplasia to lung adenocarcinoma. Sequencing used immunoSEQ multiplex PCR; TCRdb keeps in-frame clones, though not all of them. The repertoire holds some 10,000 clones, with around four fifths as singletons. What was sequenced was FFPE lung adenocarcinoma in situ tissue. The receptors originated from a person aged 55-80 years with lung adenocarcinoma. CDR3s include the opening cysteine and the closing phenylalanine or tryptophan. Each record gives: D gene, V gene, J gene, CDR3 length, clone size, CDR3 DNA, CDR3 protein. D genes are given only for firm matches. Size is stated for part of the rows, as once, few or many counts, or as a class when the clone is expanded.

D gene: TRBD2
V gene: TRBV6-4
J gene: TRBJ2-1
CDR3 length: 15
clone size: -
CDR3 DNA: TGTGCCAGCAGTGACGGGCTAGCGGACTACAATGAGCAGTTCTTC
CDR3 protein: CASSDGLADYNEQFF

D gene: -
V gene: TRBV2
J gene: TRBJ1-1
CDR3 length: 13
clone size: -
CDR3 DNA: TGTGCCAGCAGTGTTCAGGTAAACACTGAAGCTTTCTTT
CDR3 protein: CASSVQVNTEAFF

D gene: -
V gene: TRBV11-2
J gene: TRBJ1-2
CDR3 length: 15
clone size: once
CDR3 DNA: TGTGCCAGCAGCTTAGGGGATAGGAGGGTAGATGGCTACACCTTC
CDR3 protein: CASSLGDRRVDGYTF

D gene: -
V gene: TRBV9
J gene: TRBJ1-2
CDR3 length: 12
clone size: once
CDR3 DNA: TGTGCCAGCAGCGTGAGGGGTGGCGGCTACACCTTC
CDR3 protein: CASSVRGGGYTF

D gene: -
V gene: TRBV7-2
J gene: TRBJ2-3
CDR3 length: 15
clone size: -
CDR3 DNA: TGTGCCAGCAGCTTCCTAGCCTCACCCACAGATACGCAGTATTTT
CDR3 protein: CASSFLASPTDTQYF

D gene: -
V gene: TRBV18
J gene: TRBJ2-1
CDR3 length: 18
clone size: medium-sized
CDR3 DNA: TGTGCCAGCTCACCATTACCCGGCCCCGGGGCTTCTTACAATGAGCAGTTCTTC
CDR3 protein: CASSPLPGPGASYNEQFF

D gene: -
V gene: TRBV30
J gene: TRBJ2-3
CDR3 length: 15
clone size: once
CDR3 DNA: TGTGCCTGGAGTGGGTGGACAGCTAGCACAGATACGCAGTATTTT
CDR3 protein: CAWSGWTASTDTQYF

D gene: -
V gene: TRBV11-2
J gene: TRBJ2-7
CDR3 length: 13
clone size: -
CDR3 DNA: TGTGCCAGCAGCTTGGGGGGACTCAACGAGCAGTACTTC
CDR3 protein: CASSLGGLNEQYF

D gene: TRBD2
V gene: TRBV5-4
J gene: TRBJ2-5
CDR3 length: 15
clone size: few
CDR3 DNA: TGTGCCAGCAGCTCTAGCGGGGGGGCCTTGGAGACCCAGTACTTC
CDR3 protein: CASSSSGGALETQYF

D gene: TRBD2
V gene: TRBV6-6
J gene: TRBJ2-3
CDR3 length: 15
clone size: -
CDR3 DNA: TGTGCCAGCACCCTAGCGGGGGGGGTCACAGATACGCAGTATTTT
CDR3 protein: CASTLAGGVTDTQYF

D gene: -
V gene: TRBV21-1
J gene: TRBJ2-1
CDR3 length: 15
clone size: -
CDR3 DNA: TGTGCCAGCAGCACCCTGAGACAGGGCTGCAATGAGCAGTTCTTC
CDR3 protein: CASSTLRQGCNEQFF

D gene: TRBD1
V gene: TRBV27
J gene: TRBJ1-6
CDR3 length: 14
clone size: -
CDR3 DNA: TGTGCCAGCAGTTTTCGACAGGGGGCTTCACCCCTCCACTTT
CDR3 protein: CASSFRQGASPLHF

D gene: -
V gene: TRBV18
J gene: TRBJ2-3
CDR3 length: 14
clone size: once
CDR3 DNA: TGTGCCAGCTCACTTGACAGGAGCACAGATACGCAGTATTTT
CDR3 protein: CASSLDRSTDTQYF

D gene: -
V gene: TRBV9
J gene: TRBJ2-3
CDR3 length: 17
clone size: -
CDR3 DNA: TGTGCCAGCAGCGCCCAAGGAGGAATAAGGGGCACAGATACGCAGTATTTT
CDR3 protein: CASSAQGGIRGTDTQYF

D gene: -
V gene: TRBV7-6
J gene: TRBJ2-7
CDR3 length: 14
clone size: -
CDR3 DNA: TGTGCCAGCAGCTTAGTGAACGGTGCGGCCGAGCAGTACTTC
CDR3 protein: CASSLVNGAAEQYF

D gene: -
V gene: TRBV7-2
J gene: TRBJ2-1
CDR3 length: 15
clone size: -
CDR3 DNA: TGTGCCAGCAGCTTAGTCCTAGCTTCCTACAATGAGCAGTTCTTC
CDR3 protein: CASSLVLASYNEQFF

D gene: -
V gene: TRBV4-1
J gene: TRBJ2-7
CDR3 length: 14
clone size: -
CDR3 DNA: TGCGCCAGCAGCCGAGGGGACTCTGCGTACGAGCAGTACTTC
CDR3 protein: CASSRGDSAYEQYF

D gene: -
V gene: TRBV18
J gene: TRBJ1-1
CDR3 length: 14
clone size: -
CDR3 DNA: TGTGCCAGCTCACTGAGTCAGGGGAACACTGAAGCTTTCTTT
CDR3 protein: CASSLSQGNTEAFF

D gene: -
V gene: TRBV28
J gene: TRBJ2-5
CDR3 length: 17
clone size: -
CDR3 DNA: TGTGCCAGCAGTTCCCGGGGACACACAAGCGCGGGAGAGACCCAGTACTTC
CDR3 protein: CASSSRGHTSAGETQYF

D gene: -
V gene: TRBV9
J gene: TRBJ2-7
CDR3 length: 14
clone size: -
CDR3 DNA: TGTGCCAGCAGCGTAGAGGAGGGGCTTACCGAGCAGTACTTC
CDR3 protein: CASSVEEGLTEQYF

D gene: -
V gene: TRBV6-1
J gene: TRBJ2-3
CDR3 length: 14
clone size: -
CDR3 DNA: TGTGCCAGCAGGGACTGGTCTAGCACAGATACGCAGTATTTT
CDR3 protein: CASRDWSSTDTQYF

D gene: TRBD1
V gene: TRBV29-1
J gene: TRBJ2-5
CDR3 length: 13
clone size: -
CDR3 DNA: TGCAGCGTTGAGACAGGGGGGTTGGAGACCCAGTACTTC
CDR3 protein: CSVETGGLETQYF

D gene: TRBD2
V gene: TRBV4-2
J gene: TRBJ2-2
CDR3 length: 15
clone size: few
CDR3 DNA: TGTGCCAGCAGCCAAGATGGGGGGGTAGGCGGGGAGCTGTTTTTT
CDR3 protein: CASSQDGGVGGELFF

D gene: -
V gene: TRBV20-1
J gene: TRBJ1-4
CDR3 length: 10
clone size: -
CDR3 DNA: TGCAGTGCTCAGGACAAGGAACTGTTTTTT
CDR3 protein: CSAQDKELFF

D gene: -
V gene: TRBV5-1
J gene: TRBJ2-7
CDR3 length: 13
clone size: -
CDR3 DNA: TGCGCCAGCAGTAGGGGGGACGCCTACGAGCAGTACTTC
CDR3 protein: CASSRGDAYEQYF

D gene: TRBD1
V gene: TRBV6-1
J gene: TRBJ1-6
CDR3 length: 14
clone size: -
CDR3 DNA: TGTGCCAGCATTTTACGGGACAGGGTTTCACCCCTCCACTTT
CDR3 protein: CASILRDRVSPLHF